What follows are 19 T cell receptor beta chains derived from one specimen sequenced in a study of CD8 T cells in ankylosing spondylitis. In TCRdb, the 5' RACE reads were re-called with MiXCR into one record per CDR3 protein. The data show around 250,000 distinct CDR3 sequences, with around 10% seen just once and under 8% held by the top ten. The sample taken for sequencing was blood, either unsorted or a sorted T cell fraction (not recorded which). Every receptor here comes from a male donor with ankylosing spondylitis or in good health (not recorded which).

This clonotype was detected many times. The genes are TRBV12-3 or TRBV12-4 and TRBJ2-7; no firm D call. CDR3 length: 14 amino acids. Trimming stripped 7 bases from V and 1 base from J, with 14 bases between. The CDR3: CASTLRGDSYEQYF. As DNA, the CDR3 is TGTGCCAGCACCCTAAGAGGAGATTCCTACGAGCAGTACTTC.

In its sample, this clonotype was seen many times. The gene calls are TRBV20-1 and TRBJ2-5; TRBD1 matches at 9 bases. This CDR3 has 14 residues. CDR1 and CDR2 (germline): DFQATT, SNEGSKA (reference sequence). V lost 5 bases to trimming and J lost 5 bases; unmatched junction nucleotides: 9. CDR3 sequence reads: CSAWDRVAVETQYF. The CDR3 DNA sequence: TGCAGTGCTTGGGACAGGGTAGCCGTCGAGACCCAGTACTTC.

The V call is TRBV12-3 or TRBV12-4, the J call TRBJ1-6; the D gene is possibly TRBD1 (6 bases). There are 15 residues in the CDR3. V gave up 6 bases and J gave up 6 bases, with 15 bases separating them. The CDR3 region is CASRLGQTPNSPLHF. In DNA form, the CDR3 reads TGTGCCAGCAGACTAGGACAGACTCCTAATTCACCCCTCCACTTT.

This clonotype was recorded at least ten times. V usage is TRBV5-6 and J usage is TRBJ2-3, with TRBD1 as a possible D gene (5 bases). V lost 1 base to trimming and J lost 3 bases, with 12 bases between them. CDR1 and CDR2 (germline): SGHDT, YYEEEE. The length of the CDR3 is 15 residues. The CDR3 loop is CASSLSGARTDTQYF. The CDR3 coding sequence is TGTGCCAGCAGCTTGAGTGGGGCAAGAACAGATACGCAGTATTTT. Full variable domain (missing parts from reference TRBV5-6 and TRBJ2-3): DAGVTQSPTHLIKTRGQQVTLRCSPKSGHDTVSWYQQALGQGPQFIFQYYEEEERQRGNFPDRFSGHQFPNYSSELNVNALLLGDSALYLCASSLSGARTDTQYFGPGTRLTVL.

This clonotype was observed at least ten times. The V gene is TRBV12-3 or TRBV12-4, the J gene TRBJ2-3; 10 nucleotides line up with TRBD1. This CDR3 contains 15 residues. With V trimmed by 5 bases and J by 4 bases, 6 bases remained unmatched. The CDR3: CASSLDRGPPDTQYF. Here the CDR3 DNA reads TGTGCCAGCAGTCTTGACAGGGGGCCACCAGATACGCAGTATTTT.

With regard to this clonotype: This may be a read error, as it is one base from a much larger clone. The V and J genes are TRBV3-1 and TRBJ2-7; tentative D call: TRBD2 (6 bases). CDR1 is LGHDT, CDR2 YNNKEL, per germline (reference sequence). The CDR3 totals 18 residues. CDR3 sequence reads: CASTQIPSMTGVNSEQYF. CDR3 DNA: TGTGCCAGCACCCAAATCCCTTCTATGACGGGAGTTAACTCCGAGCAGTACTTC.

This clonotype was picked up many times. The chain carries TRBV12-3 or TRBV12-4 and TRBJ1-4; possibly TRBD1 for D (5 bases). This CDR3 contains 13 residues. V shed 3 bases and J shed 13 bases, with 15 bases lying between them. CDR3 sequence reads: CASSLGTTSGLFF. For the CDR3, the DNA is TGTGCCAGCAGTTTGGGGACCACCTCCGGACTGTTTTTT.

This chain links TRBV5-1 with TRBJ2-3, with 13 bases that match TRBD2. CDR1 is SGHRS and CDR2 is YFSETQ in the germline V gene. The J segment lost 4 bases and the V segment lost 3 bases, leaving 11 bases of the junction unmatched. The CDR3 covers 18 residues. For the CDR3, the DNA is TGCGCCAGCAGCTCTACTAGCGGGGGGGCCTATCTTCCAGATACGCAGTATTTT. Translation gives CASSSTSGGAYLPDTQYF.

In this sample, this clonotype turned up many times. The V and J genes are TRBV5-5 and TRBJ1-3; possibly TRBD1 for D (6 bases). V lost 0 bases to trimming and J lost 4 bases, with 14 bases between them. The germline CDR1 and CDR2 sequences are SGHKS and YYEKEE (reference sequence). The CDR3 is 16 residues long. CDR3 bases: TGTGCCAGCAGCTTGGCCACCAACAGGGCAGGAAACACCATATATTTT. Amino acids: CASSLATNRAGNTIYF.

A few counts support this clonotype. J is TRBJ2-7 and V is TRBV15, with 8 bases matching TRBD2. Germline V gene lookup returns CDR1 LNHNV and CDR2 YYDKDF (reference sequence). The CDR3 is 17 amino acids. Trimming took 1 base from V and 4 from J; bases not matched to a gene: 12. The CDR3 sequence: CATSRGRAGGSLYEQYF. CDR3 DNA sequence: TGTGCCACCAGCAGAGGTCGGGCGGGAGGATCTCTGTACGAGCAGTACTTC.

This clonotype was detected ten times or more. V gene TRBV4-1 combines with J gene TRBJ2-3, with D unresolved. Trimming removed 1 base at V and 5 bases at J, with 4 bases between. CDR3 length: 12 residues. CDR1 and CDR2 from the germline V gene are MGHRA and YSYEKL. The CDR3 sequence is CASSQAGDTQYF. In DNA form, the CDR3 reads TGCGCCAGCAGCCAAGCCGGAGATACGCAGTATTTT.

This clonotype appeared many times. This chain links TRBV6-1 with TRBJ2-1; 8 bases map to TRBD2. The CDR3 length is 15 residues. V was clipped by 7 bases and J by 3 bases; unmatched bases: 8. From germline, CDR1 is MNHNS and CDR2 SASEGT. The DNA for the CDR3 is TGTGCCAGCACCCTTGGGCGGGGGGACTACAATGAGCAGTTCTTC. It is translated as CASTLGRGDYNEQFF.

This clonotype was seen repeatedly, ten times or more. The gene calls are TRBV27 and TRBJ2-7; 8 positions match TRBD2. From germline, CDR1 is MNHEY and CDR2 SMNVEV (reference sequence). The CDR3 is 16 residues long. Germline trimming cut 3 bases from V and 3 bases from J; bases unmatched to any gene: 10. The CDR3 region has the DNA TGTGCCAGCAGTTTCCTCCCGGGAGGGGGAAACTACGAGCAGTACTTC. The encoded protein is CASSFLPGGGNYEQYF.

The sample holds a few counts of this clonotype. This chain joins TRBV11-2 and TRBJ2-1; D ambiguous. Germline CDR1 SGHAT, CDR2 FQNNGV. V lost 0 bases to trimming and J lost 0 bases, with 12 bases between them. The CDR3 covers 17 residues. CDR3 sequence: CASSLDLGGSSYNEQFF. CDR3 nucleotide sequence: TGTGCCAGCAGCTTAGATCTTGGCGGCTCCTCCTACAATGAGCAGTTCTTC.

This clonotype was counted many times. The CDR3 sequence is CSARDSPRGDTGELFF. The CDR3 DNA reads as TGCAGTGCTAGAGATTCCCCCAGGGGTGACACCGGGGAGCTGTTTTTT. V gene TRBV20-1 combines with J gene TRBJ2-2; maybe TRBD1 (6 bases). Trimming took 0 bases from V and 3 from J, leaving 14 bases between them. The germline CDR1 and CDR2 sequences are DFQATT and SNEGSKA (reference sequence). The CDR3 is 16 amino acids.

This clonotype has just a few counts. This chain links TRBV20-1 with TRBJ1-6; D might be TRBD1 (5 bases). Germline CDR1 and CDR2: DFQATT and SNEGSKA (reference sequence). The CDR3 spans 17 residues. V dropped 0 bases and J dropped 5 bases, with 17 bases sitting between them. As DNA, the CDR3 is TGCAGTGCTAGAGAGGGGGGAGCAGGGCGGGATAATTCACCCCTCCACTTT. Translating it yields CSAREGGAGRDNSPLHF.

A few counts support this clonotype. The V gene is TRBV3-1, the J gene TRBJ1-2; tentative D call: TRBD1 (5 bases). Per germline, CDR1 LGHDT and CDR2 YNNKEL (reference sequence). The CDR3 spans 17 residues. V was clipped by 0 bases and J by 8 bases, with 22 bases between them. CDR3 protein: CASSQDYLQGVSRGYTF. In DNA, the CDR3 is TGTGCCAGCAGCCAAGATTATCTGCAGGGTGTCTCTCGGGGCTACACCTTC.

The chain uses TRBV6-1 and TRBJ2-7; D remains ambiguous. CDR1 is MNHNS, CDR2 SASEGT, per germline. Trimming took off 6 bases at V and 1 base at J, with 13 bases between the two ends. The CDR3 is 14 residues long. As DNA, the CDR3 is TGTGCCAGCAGCAAAAGGCCGCCATCCTACGAGCAGTACTTC. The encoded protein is CASSKRPPSYEQYF.

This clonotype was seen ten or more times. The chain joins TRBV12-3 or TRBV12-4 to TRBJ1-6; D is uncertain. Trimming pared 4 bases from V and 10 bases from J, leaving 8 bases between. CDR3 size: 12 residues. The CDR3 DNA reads TGTGCCAGCAGTTCCCATCCGTCACCCCTCCACTTT. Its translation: CASSSHPSPLHF.